This T cell receptor (beta chain) was captured by sequencing in a study of T cells in Graves' hyperthyroidism and ophthalmopathy. Study findings and constraints: The model identified upcoming ophthalmopathy a median approximately six months ahead of onset.

Germline CDR1 is SQVTM and CDR2 is ANQGSEA. The CDR3 length is 17 residues. V lost 0 bases, J lost 3 bases, and 17 bases lay in between. This clonotype has a count of ten or more. Its antigen is unknown. Diagnostic assessment was based on clinical symptoms, serum thyroxine and TRAb, thyroid ultrasound and orbital computed tomography. PBMCs stemmed from more than 7.5 ml fresh peripheral blood. RNA transcripts gave rise to amplified TCR beta CDR3 regions. When the TCR CDR3 underwent first-round RT-PCR, the HTBI primer set was used. TCRdb passed the multiplex PCR reads through MiXCR, listing each CDR3 protein once. The sample yields more than 300,000 distinct CDR3 sequences, approximately 13% seen once.

The receptor was isolated from a woman aged 18 to 35 with Graves' hyperthyroidism. This rearrangement joins TRBV29-1 to TRBJ1-4; D unresolved. The material sequenced was blood. The CDR3: CSVEEWRATRANEKLFF. The CDR3 coding sequence is TGCAGCGTTGAAGAATGGAGGGCCACGAGGGCTAATGAAAAACTGTTTTTT.